Listed below are T cell receptor beta chains from one sample, sequenced in a study of blood T cell repertoires in COVID-19. Measured with immunoSEQ multiplex PCR; TCRdb has only the in-frame clones, and not every one. This sample has about 210,000 clones, with less than 90% found just once. The sample taken for sequencing was peripheral blood. These TCRs come from a middle-aged man with acute or convalescent COVID-19. CDR3s include the opening cysteine and the closing phenylalanine or tryptophan. D genes are given only for firm matches. Expanded clones get a size class; other rows say once, few or many, or leave the size out.

>NA|TRBJ1-1|TRBV7-3|NA
CASSSRAGLTEAFF
TGTGCCAGCAGCTCCAGGGCAGGTTTGACTGAAGCTTTCTTT
>NA|TRBJ1-6|TRBV5-1|NA
CASSLGVTASSYNSPLHF
TGCGCCAGCAGCTTGGGGGTGACTGCGAGCTCCTATAATTCACCCCTCCACTTT
>TRBD1|TRBJ1-2|TRBV2|NA
CASSETQGSPYGYTF
TGTGCCAGCAGTGAAACACAGGGGTCTCCCTATGGCTACACCTTC
>TRBD1|TRBJ2-2|TRBV5-4|NA
CASSFPQGANTGELFF
TGTGCCAGCAGCTTTCCACAGGGGGCGAACACCGGGGAGCTGTTTTTT
>NA|TRBJ1-1|TRBV6-5|NA
CASRREWIDTEAFF
TGTGCCAGCAGGCGGGAATGGATAGACACTGAAGCTTTCTTT
>NA|TRBJ2-3|TRBV5-8|NA
CASSFDRSDTQYF
TGTGCCAGCAGCTTTGACAGGTCAGATACGCAGTATTTT
>TRBD2|TRBJ2-1|TRBV27|NA
CASSLSGAYNEQFF
TGTGCCAGCAGTTTGAGCGGGGCCTACAATGAGCAGTTCTTC
>NA|TRBJ2-1|TRBV21-1|NA
CASSKDGQGPTNNEQFF
TGTGCCAGCAGCAAAGACGGACAGGGGCCGACTAACAATGAGCAGTTCTTC
>TRBD1|TRBJ1-1|TRBV5-5|few
CASSSGTAMNTEAFF
TGTGCCAGCAGCTCCGGGACAGCCATGAACACTGAAGCTTTCTTT
>TRBD1|TRBJ2-1|TRBV19|NA
CASSITGGSYNEQFF
TGTGCCAGTAGTATAACAGGGGGCTCCTACAATGAGCAGTTCTTC
>NA|TRBJ2-3|TRBV11-2|once
CASSLHESTDTQYF
TGTGCCAGCAGCTTACATGAGAGCACAGATACGCAGTATTTT
>NA|TRBJ1-2|TRBV5-6|NA
CASSPVRTYGYTF
TGTGCCAGCAGCCCCGTGAGGACTTATGGCTACACCTTC
>TRBD1|TRBJ2-7|TRBV28|NA
CASSIDRVRSYEQYF
TGTGCCAGCAGTATAGACAGGGTACGGTCATACGAGCAGTACTTC
>TRBD2|TRBJ2-1|TRBV2|NA
CASSETLAGGPNEQFF
TGTGCCAGCAGTGAAACACTAGCGGGAGGGCCCAATGAGCAGTTCTTC
>NA|TRBJ2-7|TRBV3-1/TRBV3-2|NA
CASSQGSGPDEQYF
TGTGCCAGCAGCCAAGGGAGCGGTCCAGACGAGCAGTACTTC
>NA|TRBJ2-1|TRBV19|NA
CASSMAAGAYNEQFF
TGTGCCAGTAGTATGGCGGCAGGGGCCTACAATGAGCAGTTCTTC
>NA|TRBJ2-2|TRBV3-1/TRBV3-2|once
CASSQDLVQGLVGELFF
TGTGCCAGCAGCCAAGATCTGGTACAGGGTCTTGTCGGGGAGCTGTTTTTT
>NA|TRBJ1-6|TRBV6-5|NA
CASSYAMSSYNSPLHF
TGTGCCAGCAGTTACGCGATGAGCTCCTATAATTCACCCCTCCACTTT
>NA|TRBJ2-4|TRBV30|NA
CAWSLWDLAKNIQYF
TGTGCCTGGAGTCTCTGGGACTTAGCCAAAAACATTCAGTACTTC
>NA|TRBJ2-7|TRBV19|once
CASSIGQREQYF
TGTGCCAGTAGTATTGGTCAGCGGGAGCAGTACTTC
>NA|TRBJ2-7|TRBV7-2|NA
CASKSGSVYEQYF
TGTGCCAGCAAGTCAGGCTCCGTCTACGAGCAGTACTTC
>NA|TRBJ1-2|TRBV4-1|NA
CASSPQAAGDYGYTF
TGCGCCAGCAGCCCCCAAGCGGCAGGGGACTATGGCTACACCTTC
>NA|TRBJ1-5|TRBV7-2|NA
CASSAGQRNRPQHF
TGTGCCAGCAGCGCTGGACAGCGCAATCGGCCCCAGCATTTT
>TRBD2|TRBJ2-7|TRBV7-9|NA
CASSWGLAGGPLPYEQYF
TGTGCCAGCAGCTGGGGGCTAGCGGGAGGGCCCCTCCCCTACGAGCAGTACTTC
>TRBD2|TRBJ2-1|TRBV30|NA
CAWSVGASGRRYNEQFF
TGTGCCTGGAGTGTGGGGGCTAGCGGGAGGCGTTACAATGAGCAGTTCTTC
>TRBD2|TRBJ2-1|TRBV2|NA
CASSEGLGLAINEQFF
TGTGCCAGCAGTGAAGGACTGGGACTAGCAATCAATGAGCAGTTCTTC
>TRBD2|TRBJ2-3|TRBV10-3|NA
CAISELADTDTQYF
TGTGCCATCAGTGAGCTAGCGGACACAGATACGCAGTATTTT
>TRBD1|TRBJ1-2|TRBV29-1|NA
CSGGGGQDPNYGYTF
TGCAGCGGGGGGGGAGGACAGGACCCTAACTATGGCTACACCTTC
>NA|TRBJ2-4|TRBV7-9|NA
CASSRTAERVQYF
TGTGCCAGCAGCAGGACAGCGGAACGCGTTCAGTACTTC
>TRBD1|TRBJ1-2|TRBV5-1|NA
CASSPAGTAYGYTF
TGCGCCAGCAGTCCCGCCGGGACAGCCTATGGCTACACCTTC
>TRBD1|TRBJ1-2|TRBV6-5|once
CASRKAGGRGYTF
TGTGCCAGCAGAAAGGCAGGGGGCCGCGGCTACACCTTC
>TRBD2|TRBJ2-7|TRBV4-2|NA
CASSQVGGRDEQYF
TGTGCCAGCAGCCAAGTGGGAGGGAGGGACGAGCAGTACTTC
>NA|TRBJ1-4|TRBV19|few
CASSIRTLTGSNEKLFF
TGTGCCAGTAGTATTCGCACCTTGACAGGTTCAAATGAAAAACTGTTTTTT
>NA|TRBJ1-2|TRBV7-9|NA
CASSDPQVPGGYTF
TGTGCCAGCAGCGATCCTCAGGTCCCGGGGGGCTACACCTTC
>TRBD2|TRBJ2-3|TRBV11-3|NA
CASSPSLAGVADTQYF
TGTGCCAGCAGCCCTTCTCTAGCGGGAGTAGCAGATACGCAGTATTTT
>NA|TRBJ2-1|TRBV27|NA
CASIHRVTRSYNEQFF
TGTGCCAGCATTCACAGGGTGACAAGATCCTACAATGAGCAGTTCTTC
>NA|TRBJ2-7|TRBV18|NA
CASSRWQSSYEQYF
TGTGCCAGCTCACGTTGGCAGTCCTCCTACGAGCAGTACTTC
>TRBD1|TRBJ2-5|TRBV11-2|NA
CASSIGDRGPETQYF
TGTGCCAGCAGCATCGGGGACAGGGGGCCTGAGACCCAGTACTTC
>NA|TRBJ2-7|TRBV9|NA
CASSVVEAGLGEQYF
TGTGCCAGCAGCGTCGTGGAGGCCGGCCTGGGAGAGCAGTACTTC
>TRBD2|TRBJ2-3|TRBV6-6|NA
CASTLLAGVPYF
TGTGCCAGCACCCTACTAGCGGGAGTCCCTTATTTT
>NA|TRBJ2-2|TRBV30|few
CAWRSGVSGELFF
TGTGCCTGGAGAAGTGGAGTTTCCGGGGAGCTGTTTTTT
>TRBD2|TRBJ2-3|TRBV9|NA
CASSPQAGAAYF
TGTGCCAGCAGCCCTCAAGCGGGAGCGGCGTATTTT
>NA|TRBJ1-5|TRBV28|NA
CASSLTFRDTLNQPQHF
TGTGCCAGCAGTTTAACTTTCCGGGACACCCTCAATCAGCCCCAGCATTTT
>TRBD2|TRBJ2-3|TRBV18|once
CASSSLGTSGALVDTQYF
TGTGCCAGCTCATCACTCGGGACTAGCGGGGCCCTGGTTGATACGCAGTATTTT
>TRBD1|TRBJ2-3|TRBV10-1|NA
CASSLGQTSTDTQYF
TGCGCCAGCAGCCTGGGACAGACTAGCACAGATACGCAGTATTTT
>NA|TRBJ1-5|TRBV11-2|NA
CASSLAGGGNQPQHF
TGTGCCAGCAGCCTAGCCGGGGGAGGGAATCAGCCCCAGCATTTT
>NA|TRBJ1-2|TRBV29-1|once
CSVEDREVIYGYTF
TGCAGCGTTGAAGATCGGGAAGTCATCTATGGCTACACCTTC
>NA|TRBJ2-5|TRBV4-1|NA
CASSQVQDSRGETQYF
TGCGCCAGCAGCCAAGTCCAGGACTCCCGAGGGGAGACCCAGTACTTC
>TRBD1|TRBJ2-7|TRBV15|NA
CATTPGQSTYEQYF
TGTGCCACCACTCCGGGACAGTCCACCTACGAGCAGTACTTC
>TRBD2|TRBJ2-3|TRBV30|NA
CAWSKRAGGFTDTQYF
TGTGCCTGGTCTAAGCGGGCGGGAGGGTTCACAGATACGCAGTATTTT
>NA|TRBJ2-7|TRBV28|NA
CASIYGVAGSSYEQYF
TGTGCCAGCATTTATGGGGTGGCGGGGAGCTCCTACGAGCAGTACTTC
>NA|TRBJ1-5|TRBV27|NA
CASSISVGGGYQPQHF
TGTGCCAGCAGTATAAGTGTGGGAGGGGGATATCAGCCCCAGCATTTT
>TRBD2|TRBJ2-3|TRBV5-1|NA
CASSSGGSGKQADTQYF
TGCGCCAGCAGCTCAGGCGGGAGTGGTAAGCAGGCAGATACGCAGTATTTT
>TRBD1|TRBJ2-7|TRBV7-8|NA
CASSLDRDRNTYEQYF
TGTGCCAGCAGCTTAGACCGGGACAGGAACACCTACGAGCAGTACTTC
>TRBD1|TRBJ2-7|TRBV7-9|NA
CASSRYPDRSRLSYYEQYF
TGTGCCAGCAGCCGATACCCGGACAGGAGTCGTTTGAGCTACTACGAGCAGTACTTC
>TRBD1|TRBJ2-5|TRBV10-3|NA
CATGPGQGIQETQYF
TGTGCCACAGGGCCGGGACAGGGAATCCAAGAGACCCAGTACTTC
>TRBD2|TRBJ2-7|TRBV9|few
CASSASGFPYEQYF
TGTGCCAGCAGCGCTAGCGGATTCCCCTACGAGCAGTACTTC